The present T cell receptor beta chain was sequenced within a study of naive and memory T cell subsets. Notes on the study in general: Possibly reflecting memory cells re-expressing CD45RA, a few larger clonotypes occurred in naive repertoires, especially CD8.

V lost 7 bases and J lost 2; bases outside the gene matches: 9. The CDR3 has 16 residues. Germline CDR1 MNHNS, CDR2 SASEGT. As for this clonotype: The antigen remains undetermined.

Both TRBC1 and TRBC2 were covered by a beta constant-region primer of two equimolar oligonucleotides. The ligated cDNA underwent four PCR rounds using SP2 and nested alpha and beta constant-region primers. TCRdb analysed the UMI-ligation and nested PCR reads with MiXCR anew, one entry per CDR3 protein. This table has more than 95,000 distinct CDR3 sequences, roughly 15% appearing once. Sequencing used naive CD8+ T cells from blood. The chain employs TRBV6-1 and TRBJ2-2; 8 bases align to TRBD2. This clonotype originated in a human donor in good health. The chain's CDR3 is CASTTLGLGNTGELFF. The CDR3 DNA is TGTGCCAGCACCACCCTGGGACTAGGTAACACCGGGGAGCTGTTTTTT.